These 25 T cell receptor beta chains originate from one sample sequenced in a study of response to subunit inactivated influenza vaccine. TCRdb re-analysed the RT-PCR reads in MiXCR, keeping a single row per CDR3 protein. The sample has 450,000 to 600,000 distinct CDR3 sequences; 16% are singletons. The sample consisted of CD4+ T cells sorted from PBMCs, taken roughly 24 months after vaccination. The receptor source for this set is a man between 45 and 75 years old who received an inactivated influenza vaccine.

In its sample, this clonotype was seen many times. The chain has TRBV15 and TRBJ2-1, with TRBD1 matching over 8 bases. The CDR3 is 15 amino acids. J was trimmed by 2 bases and V by 3 bases; bases with no gene match: 3. Germline V CDR1 and CDR2: LNHNV, YYDKDF (reference sequence). The CDR3 loop reads CATSSDRGAYNEQFF. The CDR3 bases are TGTGCCACCAGCAGCGACAGGGGCGCCTACAATGAGCAGTTCTTC. Full variable domain (missing parts from reference TRBV15 and TRBJ2-1): DAMVIQNPRYQVTQFGKPVTLSCSQTLNHNVMYWYQQKSSQAPKLLFHYYDKDFNNEADTPDNFQSRRPNTSFCFLDIRSPGLGDTAMYLCATSSDRGAYNEQFFGPGTRLTVL.

V usage is TRBV4-2 and J usage is TRBJ2-5, with 7 positions matching TRBD2. The CDR3 sequence is 16 residues long. Germline CDR1 LGHNA, CDR2 YNFKEQ. V lost 4 bases and J lost 1; bases outside the gene matches: 9. The DNA for the CDR3 is TGTGCCAGCAGCCCATATACTAGCGTGGTCCAAGAGACCCAGTACTTC. Translation gives CASSPYTSVVQETQYF.

The V and J genes are TRBV6-2 or TRBV6-3 and TRBJ1-2; 7 bases align to TRBD1. CDR1 and CDR2 (germline): MNHEY, SVGEGT. Trimming at V came to 0 bases and at J to 0 bases, leaving 7 bases not matched to a gene. The CDR3 runs 17 residues. The DNA of the CDR3 is TGTGCCAGCAGTTACTCGATTGCAGGGACAGCTAACTATGGCTACACCTTC. As protein: CASSYSIAGTANYGYTF.

The gene calls are TRBV7-6 and TRBJ1-1, with D hard to call. This CDR3 has 13 residues. Germline CDR1 is SGHVS and CDR2 is FNYEAQ. The V gene lost 5 bases and the J gene lost 6 bases, with 13 bases spanning the gap. The CDR3 bases are TGTGCCAGCAGCATTACAGCGGTCGCTGAAGCTTTCTTT. As protein: CASSITAVAEAFF.

This clonotype occurred a few times. The chain couples TRBV15 to TRBJ2-3; 11 bases agree with TRBD1. The trim removed 7 bases at V and 4 bases at J, leaving 7 bases unmatched. Germline lookup yields CDR1 LNHNV and CDR2 YYDKDF (reference sequence). The CDR3 has 15 residues. The DNA of the CDR3 is TGTGCCACCACCCCGGGGGGACAGGGGGCAGATACGCAGTATTTT. Its translation is CATTPGGQGADTQYF.

This clonotype was counted a few times. The chain recombines TRBV5-1 with TRBJ1-4; a weak D match, TRBD1 (6 bases). Trimming removed 5 bases from V and 4 bases from J, with 21 bases in between. The CDR3 extends over 17 amino acids. CDR1 is SGHRS and CDR2 is YFSETQ in the germline V gene. DNA for the CDR3: TGCGCCAGCAGGGCGACAGGCTCTTCTGCGGTTAATGAAAAACTGTTTTTT. Translated: CASRATGSSAVNEKLFF.

The V gene is TRBV9, the J gene TRBJ2-3, with 10 nucleotides matching TRBD2. From germline, CDR1 is SGDLS and CDR2 YYNGEE. The junction had 7 bases not matched to a gene; V was cut back by 0 bases and J by 0 bases. This CDR3 has 18 residues. CDR3 sequence reads: CASSVGLAGALSTDTQYF. CDR3 bases: TGTGCCAGCAGCGTAGGTCTAGCGGGGGCCCTTAGCACAGATACGCAGTATTTT.

V usage is TRBV20-1 and J usage is TRBJ2-2, with 8 bases matching TRBD2. The CDR3 sequence is 16 residues long. Germline values: CDR1 DFQATT, CDR2 SNEGSKA (reference sequence). V was clipped by 6 bases and J by 1 base; unmatched bases: 10. In DNA form, the CDR3 reads TGCAGTGCCCAACCGGGGCTAGCGGGGAACACCGGGGAGCTGTTTTTT. Its protein product is CSAQPGLAGNTGELFF.

In this sample, this clonotype turned up a few times. The chain uses TRBV6-2 or TRBV6-3 and TRBJ2-7; 7 bases are a match to TRBD2. The CDR3 consists of 14 residues. Germline loops: CDR1 MNHEY, CDR2 SVGEGT. Losses at the gene ends were 8 bases for V and 4 bases for J; bases not matched to a gene: 11. This CDR3 reads CASRGELARYEQYF. In DNA, the CDR3 is TGTGCCAGCCGGGGGGAACTGGCGAGGTACGAGCAGTACTTC.

The CDR3 protein is CASSPGTSGGSTDTQYF. The DNA of the CDR3 is TGTGCCAGCAGCCCGGGGACTAGCGGGGGGTCCACAGATACGCAGTATTTT. The V call is TRBV7-9, the J call TRBJ2-3, with 15 bases matching TRBD2. V lost 5 bases to trimming and J lost 2 bases; unmatched junction nucleotides: 5. Germline V CDR1 and CDR2: SEHNR, FQNEAQ (reference sequence). CDR3 length: 17 residues.

The chain combines TRBV7-9 with TRBJ2-1; D is possibly TRBD2 (6 bases). CDR1 is SEHNR and CDR2 is FQNEAQ in the germline V gene (reference sequence). CDR3 length: 15 amino acids. The V and J ends lost 3 bases and 4 bases respectively, with 13 bases between them. The CDR3 coding sequence is TGTGCCAGCAGCTTCGATCTAGCGAGTTACAATGAGCAGTTCTTC. It codes for CASSFDLASYNEQFF.

This clonotype appeared many times. CDR3 in amino acids: CASSADRTNTGELFF. The DNA of the CDR3 is TGTGCCAGCAGTGCGGACAGGACGAACACCGGGGAGCTGTTTTTT. The gene calls are TRBV28 and TRBJ2-2; TRBD1 matches 7 bases. This CDR3 is 15 amino acids long. V shed 5 bases, J shed 0 bases, and the junction held 3 bases outside the gene matches. The germline V gene has CDR1 MDHEN and CDR2 SYDVKM.

The V call is TRBV28, the J call TRBJ2-7; D is possibly TRBD2 (5 bases). CDR1 MDHEN and CDR2 SYDVKM come from the germline V gene. The CDR3 covers 12 residues. Between the trimmed V and J ends, which lost 8 bases and 3 bases, there was a span of 11 bases. CDR3 loop: CASRLAGYEQYF. As DNA, the CDR3 is TGTGCCAGCCGCCTAGCCGGCTACGAGCAGTACTTC.

This clonotype was seen a handful of times. The V call is TRBV4-1, the J call TRBJ2-5; D could derive from TRBD1 or TRBD2 (5 bases each). CDR3 size: 15 residues. Per germline, CDR1 MGHRA and CDR2 YSYEKL. The ends were cut back, 1 base at V and 5 bases at J, with 14 bases in the middle. Here the CDR3 reads CASSQVGIEGETQYF. The DNA for the CDR3 is TGCGCCAGCAGCCAAGTCGGGATCGAGGGGGAGACCCAGTACTTC.

V and J are TRBV4-3 and TRBJ1-5; D is unclear. The CDR3 length is 15 residues. Germline assignment: CDR1 LGHNA and CDR2 YSLEER. V was pared by 0 bases and J by 2 bases, with 8 bases between. This CDR3 is CASSQEFGGNQPQHF. For the CDR3, the DNA is TGCGCCAGCAGCCAAGAGTTTGGGGGCAATCAGCCCCAGCATTTT.

This clonotype was found a few times. The chain links TRBV6-6 to TRBJ2-1, with D possibly being TRBD2 (6 bases). Trimming pared 10 bases from V and 6 bases from J, leaving 16 bases between. The CDR3 has 13 amino acids. The V gene's germline CDR1 is MNHNY and CDR2 SVGAGI (reference sequence). CDR3 sequence reads: CATSGGRVNEQFF. CDR3 bases: TGTGCCACATCTGGGGGGAGAGTCAATGAGCAGTTCTTC.

This chain uses TRBV12-3 or TRBV12-4 with TRBJ2-1; the match to TRBD1 covers 7 bases. The CDR3 has 15 residues. The junction had 9 bases not matched to a gene; V was cut back by 6 bases and J by 4 bases. This chain's CDR3 is CASSPRTGEYNEQFF. DNA of the CDR3: TGTGCCAGCAGCCCACGGACAGGAGAGTACAATGAGCAGTTCTTC.

The table lists this clonotype with many counts. J is TRBJ2-5 and V is TRBV6-2 or TRBV6-3, with no clear D. Germline CDR1 and CDR2: MNHEY and SVGEGT. V was pared by 5 bases and J by 0 bases, with 10 bases between. The CDR3 is 14 amino acids. CDR3 in amino acids: CASSPTMYQETQYF. The CDR3 region has the DNA TGTGCCAGCAGTCCTACGATGTACCAAGAGACCCAGTACTTC.

V is TRBV20-1 and J is TRBJ2-2, with a possible D match to TRBD1 (6 bases). The germline V and J ends were trimmed by 0 bases and 5 bases, with 13 bases remaining between them. The CDR3 contains 15 residues. Germline assignment: CDR1 DFQATT and CDR2 SNEGSKA (reference sequence). The CDR3 DNA reads TGCAGTGCTAGAGATCAGGGGCGCGGGACCGGGGAGCTGTTTTTT. It encodes CSARDQGRGTGELFF.

This clonotype was seen only a few times. The chain couples TRBV20-1 to TRBJ1-1, with D perhaps TRBD1 (5 bases). The CDR3 has 16 amino acids. CDR1 is DFQATT and CDR2 is SNEGSKA in the germline V gene (reference sequence). V was pared by 3 bases and J by 3 bases, with 20 bases between. In DNA form, the CDR3 reads TGCAGTGCTAGTTTGGGGGTAAGGAATTGGGACACTGAAGCTTTCTTT. It yields the protein CSASLGVRNWDTEAFF.

This clonotype was counted at least ten times. The chain is built from TRBV28 and TRBJ1-3; 9 positions agree with TRBD1. The V gene end was trimmed by 6 bases and the J gene end by 0 bases; junction bases not matched to a gene: 12. This CDR3 region has 18 residues. Germline values: CDR1 MDHEN, CDR2 SYDVKM. Here the CDR3 reads CASRPPGTGFLSGNTIYF. The CDR3 nucleotides are TGTGCCAGCAGACCTCCCGGGACAGGGTTCCTCTCTGGAAACACCATATATTTT.

There are many counts of this clonotype. The CDR3 nucleotides read TGCGCCAGCAGCTTGGTTGGACTAGCGGGAGGCCCATACAATGAGCAGTTCTTC. It is translated as CASSLVGLAGGPYNEQFF. The V call is TRBV5-1, the J call TRBJ2-1; 14 bases map to TRBD2. The length of the CDR3 is 18 residues. Germline V gene sequence: CDR1 SGHRS, CDR2 YFSETQ. With V trimmed by 0 bases and J by 4 bases, 6 bases remained unmatched.

V and J are TRBV6-1 and TRBJ1-1, with 8 bases lining up with TRBD1. The CDR3 is 14 residues long. Germline V lookup: CDR1 MNHNS, CDR2 SASEGT. J lost 5 bases, V lost 7 bases, and 9 bases had no gene match. The CDR3, as DNA: TGTGCCAGCATCATAGGACAGGGCGGAACTGAAGCTTTCTTT. Its translation: CASIIGQGGTEAFF.

This clonotype has a count of ten or more. The chain links TRBV29-1 to TRBJ2-3, with TRBD1 matching over 7 bases. V lost 5 bases to trimming and J lost 2 bases; unmatched junction nucleotides: 10. Germline lookup yields CDR1 SQVTM and CDR2 ANQGSEA. CDR3 length: 15 residues. The DNA for the CDR3 is TGCAGCGTTAGGGCAGGGACAGCACACACAGATACGCAGTATTTT. Translation: CSVRAGTAHTDTQYF.

The chain combines TRBV5-1 with TRBJ2-1; D ambiguous. Germline V gene data show CDR1 as SGHRS and CDR2 as YFSETQ. Trimming pared 2 bases from V and 8 bases from J, leaving 11 bases between. The CDR3 runs 13 residues. CDR3 in amino acids: CASSLRPVDEQFF. CDR3 nucleotides: TGCGCCAGCAGCTTAAGACCCGTGGATGAGCAGTTCTTC. Drawing the rest from reference TRBV5-1 and TRBJ2-1, the complete variable domain is KAGVTQTPRYLIKTRGQQVTLSCSPISGHRSVSWYQQTPGQGLQFLFEYFSETQRNKGNFPGRFSGRQFSNSRSEMNVSTLELGDSALYLCASSLRPVDEQFFGPGTRLTVL.